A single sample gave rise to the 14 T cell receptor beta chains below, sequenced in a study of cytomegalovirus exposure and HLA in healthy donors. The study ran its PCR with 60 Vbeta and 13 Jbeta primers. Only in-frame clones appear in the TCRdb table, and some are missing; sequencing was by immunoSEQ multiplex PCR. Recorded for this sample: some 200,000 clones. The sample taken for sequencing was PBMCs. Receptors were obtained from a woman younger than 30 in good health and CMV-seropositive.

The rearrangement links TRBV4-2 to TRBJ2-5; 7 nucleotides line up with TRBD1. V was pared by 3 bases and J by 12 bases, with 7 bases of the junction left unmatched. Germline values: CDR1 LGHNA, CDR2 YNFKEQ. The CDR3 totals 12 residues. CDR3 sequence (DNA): TGTGCCAGCAGCCACCAGACAGGGCCGAAGTACTTC. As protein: CASSHQTGPKYF.

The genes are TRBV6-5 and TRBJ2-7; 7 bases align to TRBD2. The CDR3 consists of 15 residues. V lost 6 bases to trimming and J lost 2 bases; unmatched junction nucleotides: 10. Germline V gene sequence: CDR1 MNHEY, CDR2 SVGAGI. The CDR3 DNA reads TGTGCCAGCAGCTATAGCGGGCGGTCGACCTACGAGCAGTACTTC. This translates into CASSYSGRSTYEQYF.

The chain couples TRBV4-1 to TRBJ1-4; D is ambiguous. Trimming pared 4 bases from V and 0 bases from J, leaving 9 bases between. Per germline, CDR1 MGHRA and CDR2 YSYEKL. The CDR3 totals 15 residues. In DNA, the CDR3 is TGCGCCAGCAGCCTCACAGCAGCAACTAATGAAAAACTGTTTTTT. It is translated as CASSLTAATNEKLFF.

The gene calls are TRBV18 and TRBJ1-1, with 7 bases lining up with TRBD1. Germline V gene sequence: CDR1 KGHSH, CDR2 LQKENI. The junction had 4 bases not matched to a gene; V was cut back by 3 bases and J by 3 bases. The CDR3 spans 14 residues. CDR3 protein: CASSPTGEYTEAFF. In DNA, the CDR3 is TGTGCCAGCTCACCCACAGGGGAGTACACTGAAGCTTTCTTT.

CDR3 region: CASSQENWRQAAFF. The DNA for the CDR3 is TGTGCCAGCAGCCAAGAAAACTGGCGACAGGCAGCTTTCTTT. The rearrangement joins TRBV14 to TRBJ1-1; possibly TRBD1 for D (6 bases). This CDR3 comprises 14 residues. Germline CDR1 reads SGHDN; CDR2 reads FVKESK. V dropped 0 bases and J dropped 10 bases, with 15 bases sitting between them.

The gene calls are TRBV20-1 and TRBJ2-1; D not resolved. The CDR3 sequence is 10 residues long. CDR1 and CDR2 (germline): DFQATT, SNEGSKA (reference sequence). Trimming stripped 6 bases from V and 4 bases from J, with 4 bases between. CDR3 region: CSARYNEQFF. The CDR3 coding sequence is TGCAGTGCGCGGTACAATGAGCAGTTCTTC.

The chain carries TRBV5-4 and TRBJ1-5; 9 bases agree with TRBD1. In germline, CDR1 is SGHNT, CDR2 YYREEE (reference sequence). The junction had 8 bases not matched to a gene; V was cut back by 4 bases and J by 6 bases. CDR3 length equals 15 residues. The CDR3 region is CASSPDRGIAQPQHF. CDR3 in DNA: TGTGCCAGCAGCCCGGACAGGGGCATCGCTCAGCCCCAGCATTTT. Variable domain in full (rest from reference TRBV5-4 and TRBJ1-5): ETGVTQSPTHLIKTRGQQVTLRCSSQSGHNTVSWYQQALGQGPQFIFQYYREEENGRGNFPPRFSGLQFPNYSSELNVNALELDDSALYLCASSPDRGIAQPQHFGDGTRLSIL.

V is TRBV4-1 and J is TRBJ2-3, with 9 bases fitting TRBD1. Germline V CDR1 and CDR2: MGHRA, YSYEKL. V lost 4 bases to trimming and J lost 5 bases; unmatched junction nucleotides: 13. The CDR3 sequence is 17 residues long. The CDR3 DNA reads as TGCGCCAGCAGCCGTGTCGGACCGGGACAGGGAGGAGATACGCAGTATTTT. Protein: CASSRVGPGQGGDTQYF.

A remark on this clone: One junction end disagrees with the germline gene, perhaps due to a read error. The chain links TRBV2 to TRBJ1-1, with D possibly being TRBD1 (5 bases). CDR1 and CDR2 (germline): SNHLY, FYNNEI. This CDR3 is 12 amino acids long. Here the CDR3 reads CASREEGLEAFF. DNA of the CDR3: TGTGCCAGCAGAGAAGAGGGGCTAGAAGCTTTCTTT.

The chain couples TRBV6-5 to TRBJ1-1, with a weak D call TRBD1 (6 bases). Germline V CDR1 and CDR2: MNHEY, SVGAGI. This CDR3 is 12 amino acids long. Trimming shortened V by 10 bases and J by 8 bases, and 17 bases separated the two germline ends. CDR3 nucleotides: TGTGCCACCCAACAGGGAAGTTTAGAAGCTTTCTTT. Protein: CATQQGSLEAFF.

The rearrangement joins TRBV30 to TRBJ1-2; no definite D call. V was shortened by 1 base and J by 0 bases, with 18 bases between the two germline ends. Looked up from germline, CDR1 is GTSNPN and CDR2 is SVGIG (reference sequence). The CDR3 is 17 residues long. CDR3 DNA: TGTGCCTGGAGTGCGAGGACTTTGGGTAGTCCTAACTATGGCTACACCTTC. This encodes CAWSARTLGSPNYGYTF.

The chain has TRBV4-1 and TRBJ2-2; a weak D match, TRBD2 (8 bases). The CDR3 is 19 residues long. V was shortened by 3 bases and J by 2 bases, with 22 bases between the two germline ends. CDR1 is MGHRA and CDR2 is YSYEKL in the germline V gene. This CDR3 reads CASSQSPGGDSYNTGELFF. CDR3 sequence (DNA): TGCGCCAGCAGCCAGTCCCCGGGGGGGGACAGCTATAACACCGGGGAGCTGTTTTTT.

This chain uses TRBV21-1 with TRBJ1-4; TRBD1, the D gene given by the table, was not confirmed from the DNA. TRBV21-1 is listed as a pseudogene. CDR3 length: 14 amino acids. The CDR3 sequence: CASRHRGINEKLFF. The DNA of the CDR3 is TGTGCCAGCAGACACAGGGGAATTAATGAAAAACTGTTTTTT.

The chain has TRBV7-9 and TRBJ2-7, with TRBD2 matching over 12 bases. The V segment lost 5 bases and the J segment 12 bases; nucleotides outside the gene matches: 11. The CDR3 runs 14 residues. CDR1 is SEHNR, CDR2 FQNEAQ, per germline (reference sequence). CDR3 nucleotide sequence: TGTGCCAGCAGCCCGTCCCCGGGACTAGCGGGCACGTACTTC. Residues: CASSPSPGLAGTYF.